Listed here are 28 T cell receptor beta chains from one sample, sequenced in a study of identical twins. Using its own MiXCR run on the 5' RACE reads, TCRdb lists one record per CDR3 protein. Among approximately 1.8 million distinct CDR3 sequences listed, under 35% were seen once. The sequencing sample was made of cord blood. Receptor source: a newborn girl in good health.

This clonotype was seen only a few times. This chain's CDR3 is CSARQGSEAFF. The CDR3 DNA reads TGCAGTGCTCGACAGGGGAGTGAAGCTTTCTTT. The chain employs TRBV20-1 and TRBJ1-1; 8 positions agree with TRBD1. V gave up 5 bases and J gave up 7 bases; unmatched junction bases: 3. Germline values: CDR1 DFQATT, CDR2 SNEGSKA (reference sequence). The CDR3 consists of 11 residues.

The J gene is TRBJ2-7, the V gene TRBV9; 11 bases align to TRBD2. The germline V gene encodes CDR1 SGDLS and CDR2 YYNGEE. This CDR3 has 15 residues. Trimming took 4 bases from V and 4 from J; bases not matched to a gene: 7. The CDR3 here is CASSPGIAGGYEQYF. The CDR3 DNA follows: TGTGCCAGCAGCCCTGGAATAGCGGGGGGGTACGAGCAGTACTTC.

This clonotype occurred a few times. The rearrangement joins TRBV20-1 to TRBJ2-3; 7 bases line up with TRBD2. Germline loops: CDR1 DFQATT, CDR2 SNEGSKA (reference sequence). V dropped 4 bases and J dropped 4; count of bases not matched to a gene: 8. This CDR3 contains 14 residues. The CDR3 DNA reads TGCAGTGCTACGGAGCGGGGATTCTCAGATACGCAGTATTTT. Protein: CSATERGFSDTQYF.

The gene calls are TRBV27 and TRBJ2-5; the D gene is possibly TRBD2 (7 bases). The CDR3 extends over 15 amino acids. Trimming left V 8 bases short and J 5 bases short, with 21 bases between. CDR1 MNHEY and CDR2 SMNVEV come from the germline V gene (reference sequence). The CDR3, as DNA: TGTGCCAGCGGTGGGGGAGGGGACAATGGGGAGACCCAGTACTTC. This codes for CASGGGGDNGETQYF.

This clonotype showed up just a few times. CDR3 sequence: CASSLGAGNYEQYF. The CDR3 DNA is TGTGCCAGCAGCTTAGGAGCGGGGAACTACGAGCAGTACTTC. V and J are TRBV7-9 and TRBJ2-7; 7 bases fit TRBD2. Germline values: CDR1 SEHNR, CDR2 FQNEAQ (reference sequence). Trimming at V came to 1 base and at J to 3 bases, leaving 3 bases not matched to a gene. The CDR3 loop spans 14 amino acids.

This clonotype turned up a few times. The chain joins TRBV12-3 or TRBV12-4 to TRBJ2-1; possibly TRBD1 for D (6 bases). The CDR3 covers 15 residues. Trimming shortened V by 6 bases and J by 2 bases, and 14 bases separated the two germline ends. The CDR3 DNA sequence: TGTGCCAGCAGAGGGGGAGTGGTCACCTACAATGAGCAGTTCTTC. It yields the protein CASRGGVVTYNEQFF.

Only a few counts were recorded for this clonotype. The V and J genes are TRBV29-1 and TRBJ1-4, with 12 bases aligning to TRBD1. V lost 5 bases, J lost 8 bases, and 6 bases stayed unmatched. There are 14 residues in the CDR3. Germline V gene lookup returns CDR1 SQVTM and CDR2 ANQGSEA. The CDR3 here is CSVQGQGAGEKLFF. The CDR3 DNA follows: TGCAGCGTTCAGGGACAGGGGGCCGGGGAAAAACTGTTTTTT.

This clonotype appeared a few times. The chain employs TRBV12-3 or TRBV12-4 and TRBJ1-1; the D gene is possibly TRBD1 (5 bases). Trimming took 8 bases from V and 8 from J, leaving 18 bases between them. The CDR3 is made up of 13 amino acids. The CDR3 region has the DNA TGTGCCAGCGGGCTGGGGACCCGGTTGGAAGCTTTCTTT. Encoded protein: CASGLGTRLEAFF.

The chain has TRBV20-1 and TRBJ1-2; the match to TRBD1 covers 8 bases. Trimming cost V 3 bases and J 8 bases; bases outside gene matches: 11. From germline, CDR1 is DFQATT and CDR2 SNEGSKA (reference sequence). CDR3 length equals 14 residues. DNA of the CDR3: TGCAGTGCTAGGGACCGGGACAGGAGGAAGGGCTACACCTTC. This translates into CSARDRDRRKGYTF.

The chain joins TRBV11-2 to TRBJ1-1; D perhaps matches TRBD1 (5 bases). In germline, CDR1 is SGHAT, CDR2 FQNNGV. This CDR3 is 15 amino acids long. With 2 bases removed from V and 4 bases from J, the gap between germline ends came to 14 bases. The chain's CDR3 is CASSLSAGVGTEAFF. CDR3 bases: TGTGCCAGCAGCTTAAGCGCGGGGGTGGGCACTGAAGCTTTCTTT.

The chain employs TRBV6-2 or TRBV6-3 and TRBJ2-1, with 11 bases identical to TRBD2. The V segment lost 7 bases and the J segment 0 bases; nucleotides outside the gene matches: 8. This CDR3 is built from 17 residues. Germline CDR1 is MNHEY and CDR2 is SVGEGT. This CDR3 is CASMVTSGESSYNEQFF. CDR3 in DNA: TGTGCCAGCATGGTGACTAGCGGGGAGAGCTCCTACAATGAGCAGTTCTTC.

This clonotype was picked up a small number of times. CDR3 DNA sequence: TGCGCCAGCAGCTTGGTTAGCTGGGGACCGAACACCGGGGAGCTGTTTTTT. Translating it yields CASSLVSWGPNTGELFF. The chain carries TRBV5-1 and TRBJ2-2; either TRBD1 or TRBD2 may fit D (5 bases each). CDR1 is SGHRS and CDR2 is YFSETQ in the germline V gene. The CDR3 spans 17 residues. The ends were cut back, 0 bases at V and 0 bases at J, with 12 bases in the middle.

This clonotype was picked up a small number of times. The chain combines TRBV28 with TRBJ2-7; a possible D gene is TRBD2 (6 bases). The J call is uncertain, as TRBJ2-5 better fits the DNA end. The V gene's germline CDR1 is MDHEN and CDR2 SYDVKM. The CDR3 runs to 13 residues. CDR3 nucleotides: TGTGCCAGCAAGGAGGGTGTGGAAGAGACCCAGTACTTC. Translating gives CASKEGVEETQYF.

The rearrangement links TRBV4-2 to TRBJ2-1, with 8 nucleotides matching TRBD2. This CDR3 contains 13 residues. V shed 5 bases and J 10 bases; nucleotides not matched to a gene: 7. CDR1 is LGHNA and CDR2 is YNFKEQ in the germline V gene. In DNA form, the CDR3 reads TGTGCCAGCAGCATAACTAGCGGAGACGAGCAGTTCTTC. Translated: CASSITSGDEQFF.

This clonotype was detected a few times. V gene TRBV7-9 combines with J gene TRBJ2-7; 7 bases line up with TRBD2. V lost 5 bases to trimming and J lost 3 bases; unmatched junction nucleotides: 13. Per the germline V gene, CDR1 is SEHNR and CDR2 is FQNEAQ (reference sequence). This CDR3 contains 16 residues. CDR3 sequence (DNA): TGTGCCAGCAGCGGCGGGAGTATGCTACCCGTCTACGAGCAGTACTTC. It is translated as CASSGGSMLPVYEQYF.

This chain uses TRBV25-1 with TRBJ1-1; D is perhaps TRBD1 (5 bases). CDR1 MGHDK and CDR2 SYGVNS come from the germline V gene. V was shortened by 6 bases and J by 1 base, with 9 bases between the two germline ends. This CDR3 is 13 amino acids long. CDR3 loop: CASRWTQNTEAFF. CDR3 in DNA: TGTGCCAGCAGATGGACACAGAACACTGAAGCTTTCTTT. Combining the CDR3 with reference TRBV25-1 and TRBJ1-1 gives the whole variable domain EADIYQTPRYLVIGTGKKITLECSQTMGHDKMYWYQQDPGMELHLIHYSYGVNSTEKGDLSSESTVSRIRTEHFPLTLESARPSHTSQYLCASRWTQNTEAFFGQGTRLTVV.

The CDR3 DNA is TGTGCCAGCAGTCGGACAGGGCGCAAAAACATTCAGTACTTC. Translated: CASSRTGRKNIQYF. V and J are TRBV7-9 and TRBJ2-4, with 8 bases fitting TRBD1. This CDR3 has 14 amino acids. Germline V gene lookup returns CDR1 SEHNR and CDR2 FQNEAQ (reference sequence). After removal of 6 bases from V and 3 bases from J, the junction contained 4 bases not matched to a gene.

The chain is built from TRBV5-1 and TRBJ2-3; tentatively, D is TRBD2 (6 bases). Trimming took off 6 bases at V and 3 bases at J, with 14 bases between the two ends. The CDR3 runs 14 residues. In germline, CDR1 is SGHRS, CDR2 YFSETQ. The CDR3 loop reads CASTPYGGTDTQYF. The CDR3 DNA follows: TGCGCCAGCACTCCCTACGGGGGTACAGATACGCAGTATTTT.

The sample holds a few counts of this clonotype. This chain connects TRBV9 to TRBJ2-1, with a possible D match to TRBD2 (6 bases). CDR3 length: 15 residues. Trimming pared 2 bases from V and 3 bases from J, leaving 12 bases between. The germline V gene encodes CDR1 SGDLS and CDR2 YYNGEE. The CDR3 region is CASSVGWGVYNEQFF. The CDR3 DNA reads TGTGCCAGCAGCGTGGGGTGGGGGGTCTACAATGAGCAGTTCTTC.

This clonotype appeared a few times. The chain couples TRBV7-9 to TRBJ1-1; D ambiguous. The V end was cut by 4 bases, the J end by 0 bases, with 18 bases between. In germline, CDR1 is SEHNR, CDR2 FQNEAQ (reference sequence). The CDR3 is 17 amino acids. CDR3 amino acids: CASSSLLLPGVNTEAFF. The CDR3 DNA is TGTGCCAGCAGCTCCCTATTACTCCCGGGTGTGAACACTGAAGCTTTCTTT.

This chain links TRBV5-4 with TRBJ2-3; 9 nucleotides line up with TRBD1. Germline values: CDR1 SGHNT, CDR2 YYREEE (reference sequence). Trimming took 4 bases from V and 2 from J; bases not matched to a gene: 11. The length of the CDR3 is 17 residues. CDR3 sequence: CASSRGQGPSLTDTQYF. The CDR3 coding sequence is TGTGCCAGCAGCCGAGGACAGGGGCCGTCCCTCACAGATACGCAGTATTTT.

V is TRBV6-5 and J is TRBJ1-5, with TRBD1 identical over 9 bases. The CDR3 loop spans 15 amino acids. CDR1 MNHEY and CDR2 SVGAGI come from the germline V gene. J lost 2 bases, V lost 6 bases, and 5 bases had no gene match. In DNA form, the CDR3 reads TGTGCCAGCAGACGGACAGGGGAGGGCAATCAGCCCCAGCATTTT. It codes for CASRRTGEGNQPQHF.

The chain has TRBV10-3 and TRBJ1-4; 9 positions agree with TRBD1. Unmatched junction bases numbered 4, after V lost 3 bases and J lost 8 bases. Germline CDR1 and CDR2: ENHRY and SYGVKD. The CDR3 extends over 14 amino acids. The CDR3 DNA reads TGTGCCATCAGTGACGGGACAGGGTGGGAAAAACTGTTTTTT. Protein: CAISDGTGWEKLFF.

Of note for this clonotype: Relative to the germline gene, one junction end is altered; a read error may explain this. The CDR3 sequence: CASSSRDRGANSPLQF. In DNA form, the CDR3 reads TGTGCCAGCAGCTCCAGGGACAGAGGGGCCAATTCACCCCTCCAATTT. This rearrangement joins TRBV13 to TRBJ1-6, with 7 positions matching TRBD1. The CDR3 runs to 16 residues. Germline V gene lookup returns CDR1 PRHDT and CDR2 FYEKMQ (reference sequence). Complete variable domain (other parts from reference TRBV13 and TRBJ1-6): AAGVIQSPRHLIKEKRETATLKCYPIPRHDTVYWYQQGPGQDPQFLISFYEKMQSDKGSIPDRFSAQQFSDYHSELNMSSLELGDSALYFCASSSRDRGANSPLQFGNGTRLTVT.

The chain couples TRBV27 to TRBJ2-3; a weak D match, TRBD2 (7 bases). The V end lost 6 bases, the J end lost 0 bases, and 16 bases lay between the germline ends. The length of the CDR3 is 16 residues. Germline loops: CDR1 MNHEY, CDR2 SMNVEV (reference sequence). Here the CDR3 DNA reads TGTGCCAGCAGCGGCCGCGGGGGCATTAGCACAGATACGCAGTATTTT. Translating gives CASSGRGGISTDTQYF.

A note on this clonotype: This may be a read error: a much more frequent sequence differs by one nucleotide. This rearrangement joins TRBV15 to TRBJ2-3, with 7 positions matching TRBD1. From germline, CDR1 is LNHNV and CDR2 YYDKDF (reference sequence). The CDR3 consists of 13 residues. DNA for the CDR3: TGTGCCACCAGCAGAGTTGGGACAGATGCGCAGTATTTT. Encoded protein: CATSRVGTDAQYF.

The V gene is TRBV10-3, the J gene TRBJ1-3; D is undetermined. Trimming stripped 2 bases from V and 2 bases from J, with 7 bases between. The CDR3 totals 14 residues. CDR1 ENHRY and CDR2 SYGVKD come from the germline V gene. The CDR3 nucleotides are TGTGCCATCAGTGAGACACCCGCTGGAAACACCATATATTTT. It codes for CAISETPAGNTIYF.

At least ten counts were recorded for this clonotype. The rearrangement links TRBV27 to TRBJ2-1; 11 bases are a match to TRBD2. Germline values: CDR1 MNHEY, CDR2 SMNVEV (reference sequence). This CDR3 is built from 16 residues. After removal of 5 bases from V and 4 bases from J, the junction contained 7 bases not matched to a gene. Written as DNA, the CDR3 is TGTGCCAGCAGTCCAATAGCGGGAGGGCGGTACAATGAGCAGTTCTTC. Protein product: CASSPIAGGRYNEQFF.